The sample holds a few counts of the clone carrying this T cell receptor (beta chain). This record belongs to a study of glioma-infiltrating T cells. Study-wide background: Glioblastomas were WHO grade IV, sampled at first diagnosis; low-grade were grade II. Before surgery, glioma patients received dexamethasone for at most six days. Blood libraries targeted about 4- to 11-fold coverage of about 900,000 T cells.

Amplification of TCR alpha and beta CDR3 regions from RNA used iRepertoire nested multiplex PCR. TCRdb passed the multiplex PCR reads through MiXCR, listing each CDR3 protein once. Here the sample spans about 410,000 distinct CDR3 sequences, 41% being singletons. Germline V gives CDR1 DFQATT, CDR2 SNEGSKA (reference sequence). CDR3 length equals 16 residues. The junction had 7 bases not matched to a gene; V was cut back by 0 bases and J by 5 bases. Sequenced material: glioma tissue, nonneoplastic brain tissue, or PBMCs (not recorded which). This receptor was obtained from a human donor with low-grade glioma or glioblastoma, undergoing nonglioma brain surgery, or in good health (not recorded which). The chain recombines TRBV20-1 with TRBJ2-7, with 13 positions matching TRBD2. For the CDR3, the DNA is TGCAGTGCTAGAGAACGGACTAGCGGGGGAAAAAACGAGCAGTACTTC. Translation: CSARERTSGGKNEQYF.